One T cell receptor (beta chain) is described in this entry. Its antigen remains undetermined. The input lacks base qualities; no much larger clone sits a single base away. The data were taken from a study of blood T cell repertoires in COVID-19 (TCRdb year 2020). With regard to the full study: The collaborator samples originated in the United States, Italy and Spain and spanned the acute and convalescent phases of COVID-19. The repertoires were released in a freely available public database intended as a resource for research on the immune response to SARS-CoV-2. Sample metadata almost always included a de-identified subject ID, COVID-19 status, age in years and sex. The prospective study material was composed of cDNA or gDNA derived from T cells, B-cell-depleted T cells, or PBMCs. The samples were drawn from two sources: the first 160 participants of the ongoing ImmuneRACE study, and 1,000 to 1,500 subjects contributed by 6 global collaborators. Where available, HLA class I and class II types were obtained from metadata supplied by the sample provider rather than from assay-based typing. Subjects who had been exposed to COVID-19, were actively infected with it, or had recovered from it provided the deeply sampled blood TCRbeta repertoires that made up the dataset.

TCRbeta CDR3 regions were amplified from genomic DNA using the immunoSEQ Assay, a bias-controlled multiplex PCR. As for how the authors treated the data: Nucleated cell counts per sample were estimated from amplification of reference gene primers within the assay. To quantify the absolute abundance of each unique TCRbeta CDR3 rearrangement, sequence reads were collapsed and filtered. For each sample, productive Simpson clonality was calculated as the square root of Simpson's diversity index across productive rearrangements. TCRdb carries this immuneACCESS record with in-frame sequences only. Its versions omit some clonotypes, under half of them owing to an unresolved V gene in the studies checked, with the rest unexplained. V and J calls and clone size follow that table, whereas D and trimming were derived from the DNA. For this sample the table gives 200,000 to 250,000 clones, of which 70% to 90% were detected only once. The top ten hold about a tenth of the sample.

Overall results and qualifications from the work: Clinical and demographic metadata were provided uncurated, with the amount varying by source and participant.

Enrolling through a virtual design, the prospective study's participants ranged in age from roughly 18 to 90 years and lived across more than 20 United States geographic areas. Cohort assignment in the prospective study relied on participant-reported clinical history from a screening survey and a study questionnaire. Recovered participants in ImmuneRACE Cohort 3 were defined as having two consecutive negative NP/OP PCR tests, clearance from a healthcare professional, or resolution of symptoms. Mobile phlebotomists in the prospective study collected whole blood, serum and a nasopharyngeal or oropharyngeal swab from every participant. Additional blood draws and questionnaires over an approximately two-month period could optionally be provided by prospective study participants. Before DNA extraction, prospective study blood samples were shipped either frozen or at room temperature. CDR1 SGHVS and CDR2 FQNEAQ are derived from the germline V gene. The CDR3, cysteine through phenylalanine, is 17 amino acids long. CDR3 DNA is the only sequence kept; it has 51 bases, read in frame from the first base. Germline trimming amounts to 5 bases on V and 2 bases on J, with 14 as the count of junction bases outside the gene matches.

The sample taken for sequencing was PBMCs or T cells enriched from blood (not recorded which). This clonotype originated in a man aged 30-40 years who had recovered from COVID-19. Recombination connected TRBV7-8 to TRBJ2-7; TRBD2 matches 8 bases in the middle. Here is the DNA: TGTGCCAGCAGCCTACGGGCTAGCGGGCAATATACCTACGAGCAGTACTTC. Its product reads: CASSLRASGQYTYEQYF. When the CDR3 is completed using the reference TRBV7-8 and TRBJ2-7 genes on either side, the full variable domain is GAGVSQSPRYKVAKRGQDVALRCDPISGHVSLFWYQQALGQGPEFLTYFQNEAQLDKSGLPSDRFFAERPEGSVSTLKIQRTQQEDSAVYLCASSLRASGQYTYEQYFGPGTRLTVT.